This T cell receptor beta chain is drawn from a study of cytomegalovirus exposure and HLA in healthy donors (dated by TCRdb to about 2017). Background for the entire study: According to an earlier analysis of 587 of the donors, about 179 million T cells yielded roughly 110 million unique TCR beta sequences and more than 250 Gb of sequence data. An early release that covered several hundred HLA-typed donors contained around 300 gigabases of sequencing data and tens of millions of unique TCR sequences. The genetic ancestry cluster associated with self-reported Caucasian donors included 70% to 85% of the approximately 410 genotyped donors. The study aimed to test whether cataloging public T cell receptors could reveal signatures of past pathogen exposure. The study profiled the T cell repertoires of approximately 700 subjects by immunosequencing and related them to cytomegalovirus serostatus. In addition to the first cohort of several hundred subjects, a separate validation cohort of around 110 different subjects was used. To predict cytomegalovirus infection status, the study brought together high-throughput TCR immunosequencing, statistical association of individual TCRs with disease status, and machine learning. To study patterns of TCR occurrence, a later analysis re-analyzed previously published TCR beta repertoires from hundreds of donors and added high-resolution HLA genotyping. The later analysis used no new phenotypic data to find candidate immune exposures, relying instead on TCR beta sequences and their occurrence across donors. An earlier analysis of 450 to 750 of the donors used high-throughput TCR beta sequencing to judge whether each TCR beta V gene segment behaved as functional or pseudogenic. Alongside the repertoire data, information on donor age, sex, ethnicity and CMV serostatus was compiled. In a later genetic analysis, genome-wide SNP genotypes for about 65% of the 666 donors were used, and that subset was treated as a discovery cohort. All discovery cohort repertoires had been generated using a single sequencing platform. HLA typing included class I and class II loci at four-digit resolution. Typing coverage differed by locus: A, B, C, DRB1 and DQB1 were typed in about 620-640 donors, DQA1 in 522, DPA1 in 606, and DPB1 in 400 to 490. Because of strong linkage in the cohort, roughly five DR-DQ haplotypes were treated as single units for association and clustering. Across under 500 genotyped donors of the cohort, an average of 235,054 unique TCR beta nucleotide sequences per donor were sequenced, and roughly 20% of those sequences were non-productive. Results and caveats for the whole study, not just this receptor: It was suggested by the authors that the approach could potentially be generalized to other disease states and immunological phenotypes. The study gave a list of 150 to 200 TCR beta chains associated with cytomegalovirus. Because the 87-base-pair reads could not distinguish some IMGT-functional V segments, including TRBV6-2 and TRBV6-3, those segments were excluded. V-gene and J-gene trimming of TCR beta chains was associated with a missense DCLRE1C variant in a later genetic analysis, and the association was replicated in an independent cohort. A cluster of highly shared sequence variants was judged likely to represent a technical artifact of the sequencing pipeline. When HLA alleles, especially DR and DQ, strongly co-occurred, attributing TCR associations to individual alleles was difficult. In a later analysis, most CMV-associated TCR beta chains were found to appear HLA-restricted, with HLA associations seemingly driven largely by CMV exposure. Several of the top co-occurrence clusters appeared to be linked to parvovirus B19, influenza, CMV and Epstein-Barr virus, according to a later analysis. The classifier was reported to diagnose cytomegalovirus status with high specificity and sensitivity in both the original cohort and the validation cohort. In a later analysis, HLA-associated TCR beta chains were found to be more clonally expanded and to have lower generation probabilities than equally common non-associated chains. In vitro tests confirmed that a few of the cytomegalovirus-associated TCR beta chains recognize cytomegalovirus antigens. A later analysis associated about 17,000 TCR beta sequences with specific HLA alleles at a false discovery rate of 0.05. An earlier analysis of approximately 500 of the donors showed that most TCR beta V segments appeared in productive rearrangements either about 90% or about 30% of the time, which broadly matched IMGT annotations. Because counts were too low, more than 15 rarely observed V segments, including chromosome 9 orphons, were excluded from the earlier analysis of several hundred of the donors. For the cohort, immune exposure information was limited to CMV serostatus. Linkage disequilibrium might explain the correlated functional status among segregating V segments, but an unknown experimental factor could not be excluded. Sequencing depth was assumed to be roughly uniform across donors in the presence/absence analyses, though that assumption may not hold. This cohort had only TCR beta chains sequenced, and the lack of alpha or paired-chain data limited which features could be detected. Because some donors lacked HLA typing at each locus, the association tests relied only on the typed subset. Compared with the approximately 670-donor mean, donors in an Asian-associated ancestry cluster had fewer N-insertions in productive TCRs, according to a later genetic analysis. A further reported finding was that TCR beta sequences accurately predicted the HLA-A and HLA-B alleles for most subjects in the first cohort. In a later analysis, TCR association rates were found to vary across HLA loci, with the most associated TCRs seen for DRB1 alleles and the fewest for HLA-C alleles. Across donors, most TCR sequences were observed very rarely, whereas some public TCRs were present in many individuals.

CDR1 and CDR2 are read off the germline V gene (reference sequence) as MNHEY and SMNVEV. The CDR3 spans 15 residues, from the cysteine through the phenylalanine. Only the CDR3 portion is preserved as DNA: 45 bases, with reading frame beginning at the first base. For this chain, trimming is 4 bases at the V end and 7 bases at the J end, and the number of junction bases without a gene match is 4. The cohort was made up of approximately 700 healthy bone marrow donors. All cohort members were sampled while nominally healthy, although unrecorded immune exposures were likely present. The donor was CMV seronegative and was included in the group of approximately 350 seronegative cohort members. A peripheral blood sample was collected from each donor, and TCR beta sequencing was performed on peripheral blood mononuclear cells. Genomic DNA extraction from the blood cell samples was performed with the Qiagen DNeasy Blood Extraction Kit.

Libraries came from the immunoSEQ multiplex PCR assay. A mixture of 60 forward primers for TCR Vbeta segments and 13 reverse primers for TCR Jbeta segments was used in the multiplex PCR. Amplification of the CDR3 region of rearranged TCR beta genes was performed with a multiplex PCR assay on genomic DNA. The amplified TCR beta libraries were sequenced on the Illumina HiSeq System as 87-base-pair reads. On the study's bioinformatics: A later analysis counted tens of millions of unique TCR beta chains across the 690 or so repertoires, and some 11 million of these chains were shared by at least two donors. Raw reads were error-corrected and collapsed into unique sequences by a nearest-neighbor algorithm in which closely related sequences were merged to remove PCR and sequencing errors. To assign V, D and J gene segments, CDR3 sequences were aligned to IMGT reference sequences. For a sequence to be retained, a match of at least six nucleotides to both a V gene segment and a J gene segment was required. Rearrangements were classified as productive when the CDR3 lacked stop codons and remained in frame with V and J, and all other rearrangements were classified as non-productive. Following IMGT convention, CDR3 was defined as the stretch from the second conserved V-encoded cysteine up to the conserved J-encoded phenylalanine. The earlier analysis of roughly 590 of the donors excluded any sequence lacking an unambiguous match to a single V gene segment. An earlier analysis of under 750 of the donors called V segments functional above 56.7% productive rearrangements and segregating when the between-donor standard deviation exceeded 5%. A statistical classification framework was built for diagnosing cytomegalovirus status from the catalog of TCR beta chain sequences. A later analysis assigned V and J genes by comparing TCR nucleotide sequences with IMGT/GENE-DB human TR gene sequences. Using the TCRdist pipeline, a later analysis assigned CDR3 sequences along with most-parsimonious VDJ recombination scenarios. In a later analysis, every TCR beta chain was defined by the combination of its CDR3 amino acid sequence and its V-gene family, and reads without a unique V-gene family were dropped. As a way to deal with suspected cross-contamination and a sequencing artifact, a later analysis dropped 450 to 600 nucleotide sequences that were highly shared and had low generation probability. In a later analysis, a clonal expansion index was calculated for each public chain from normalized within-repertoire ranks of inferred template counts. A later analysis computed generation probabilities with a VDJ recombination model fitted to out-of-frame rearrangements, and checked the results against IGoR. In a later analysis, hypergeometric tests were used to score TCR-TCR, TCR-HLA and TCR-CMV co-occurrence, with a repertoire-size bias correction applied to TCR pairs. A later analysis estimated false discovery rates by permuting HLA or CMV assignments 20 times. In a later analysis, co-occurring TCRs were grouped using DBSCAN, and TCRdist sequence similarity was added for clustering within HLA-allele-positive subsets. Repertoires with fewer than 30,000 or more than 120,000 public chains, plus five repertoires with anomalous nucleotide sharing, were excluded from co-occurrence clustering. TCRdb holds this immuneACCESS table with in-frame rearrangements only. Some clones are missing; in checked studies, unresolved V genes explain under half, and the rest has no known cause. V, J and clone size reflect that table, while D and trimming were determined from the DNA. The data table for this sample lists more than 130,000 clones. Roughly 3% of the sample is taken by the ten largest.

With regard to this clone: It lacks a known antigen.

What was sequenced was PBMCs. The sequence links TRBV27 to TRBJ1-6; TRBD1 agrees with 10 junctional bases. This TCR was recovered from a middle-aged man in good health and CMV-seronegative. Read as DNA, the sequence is TGTGCCAGCAGTTCCGGGACAGGGGAAAATTCACCCCTCCACTTT. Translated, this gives CASSSGTGENSPLHF.